Following are 18 T cell receptor beta chains from one sample sequenced in a study of blood T cell repertoires in COVID-19. TCRdb's copy holds only in-frame clones and misses some; the assay was immunoSEQ multiplex PCR. The table lists about 300,000 clones, approximately 84% of them singletons, with almost 1.5% in the top ten. The sample comprised peripheral blood. The receptor set was obtained from a human donor with COVID-19, enrolled during active disease. The donor label of this sample is uncertain.

V is TRBV9 and J is TRBJ2-2; D possibly corresponds to TRBD1 (6 bases). Germline V gene lookup returns CDR1 SGDLS and CDR2 YYNGEE. V lost 3 bases to trimming and J lost 2 bases, with 11 bases between them. The CDR3 length is 15 residues. The DNA of the CDR3 is TGTGCCAGCAGCGCACGGACAGCCAACACCGGGGAGCTGTTTTTT. Its translation: CASSARTANTGELFF.

This sequence joins TRBV29-1 and TRBJ2-1; the match to TRBD1 covers 11 bases. J was trimmed by 0 bases and V by 6 bases; bases with no gene match: 4. The length of the CDR3 is 15 residues. Germline-derived CDR1 and CDR2 are SQVTM and ANQGSEA. CDR3 DNA sequence: TGCAGCGTCCCGGGACAGGGGGGCTCCTACAATGAGCAGTTCTTC. It translates to CSVPGQGGSYNEQFF.

The genes are TRBV5-1 and TRBJ2-1; TRBD1 aligns across 9 bases. Trimming cost V 2 bases and J 13 bases; bases outside gene matches: 13. CDR3 size: 15 residues. Germline CDR1 SGHRS, CDR2 YFSETQ. This CDR3 reads CASSFEPGQGMVQFF. Written as DNA, the CDR3 is TGCGCCAGCAGCTTTGAACCGGGACAGGGCATGGTACAGTTCTTC. Complete variable domain (other parts from reference TRBV5-1 and TRBJ2-1): KAGVTQTPRYLIKTRGQQVTLSCSPISGHRSVSWYQQTPGQGLQFLFEYFSETQRNKGNFPGRFSGRQFSNSRSEMNVSTLELGDSALYLCASSFEPGQGMVQFFGPGTRLTVL.

The chain couples TRBV29-1 to TRBJ2-7, with 9 bases lining up with TRBD1. The CDR3 covers 15 residues. Trimming cost V 2 bases and J 7 bases; bases outside gene matches: 12. Per the germline V gene, CDR1 is SQVTM and CDR2 is ANQGSEA. The CDR3 DNA reads TGCAGCGTTGAAATTGGACAGGGGAATTTGGGGGAGCAGTACTTC. It translates to CSVEIGQGNLGEQYF.

The chain uses TRBV28 and TRBJ2-7, with D hard to call. Trimming removed 8 bases from V and 2 bases from J, with 16 bases in between. Germline-derived CDR1 and CDR2 are MDHEN and SYDVKM. The CDR3 loop spans 14 amino acids. The CDR3 protein is CASVTTGRTYEQYF. The CDR3 nucleotides are TGTGCCAGCGTCACGACTGGCCGAACCTACGAGCAGTACTTC. Complete variable domain (other parts from reference TRBV28 and TRBJ2-7): DVKVTQSSRYLVKRTGEKVFLECVQDMDHENMFWYRQDPGLGLRLIYFSYDVKMKEKGDIPEGYSVSREKKERFSLILESASTNQTSMYLCASVTTGRTYEQYFGPGTRLTVT.

The V call is TRBV5-1, the J call TRBJ2-5; 9 bases map to TRBD2. CDR3 length equals 18 residues. Germline CDR1 reads SGHRS; CDR2 reads YFSETQ. The junction had 9 bases not matched to a gene; V was cut back by 0 bases and J by 0 bases. The CDR3 reads CASSLGSGTSFYQETQYF. DNA of the CDR3: TGCGCCAGCAGCTTGGGGTCCGGGACTAGCTTCTACCAAGAGACCCAGTACTTC.

In its sample, this clone was seen a few times. V gene TRBV5-4 combines with J gene TRBJ2-6; 10 positions agree with TRBD1. Germline V gene data show CDR1 as SGHNT and CDR2 as YYREEE (reference sequence). The V gene end was trimmed by 0 bases and the J gene end by 1 base; junction bases not matched to a gene: 7. There are 19 residues in the CDR3. This CDR3 is CASSLVPTGGGSGANVLTF. The CDR3 coding sequence is TGTGCCAGCAGCTTGGTACCGACAGGGGGCGGTTCTGGGGCCAACGTCCTGACTTTC.

This chain uses TRBV7-8 with TRBJ1-1; weak D call: TRBD1 (5 bases). With 5 bases removed from V and 4 bases from J, the gap between germline ends came to 11 bases. In germline, CDR1 is SGHVS, CDR2 FQNEAQ. This CDR3 region has 13 residues. CDR3 sequence: CASSRMGGTEAFF. In nucleotides, the CDR3 is TGTGCCAGCAGCCGGATGGGGGGCACTGAAGCTTTCTTT.

The V call is TRBV28, the J call TRBJ1-2; 7 bases are shared with TRBD1. The CDR3 extends over 16 amino acids. V was clipped by 5 bases and J by 5 bases; unmatched bases: 14. Germline CDR1 MDHEN, CDR2 SYDVKM. The CDR3 sequence is CASSHRFTGDRYGYTF. As DNA, the CDR3 is TGTGCCAGCAGTCACCGATTTACAGGGGATCGATATGGCTACACCTTC.

This chain links TRBV14 with TRBJ1-2; a possible D gene is TRBD1 (5 bases). Deletions cut 4 bases from V and 14 bases from J, with 26 bases between. Per the germline V gene, CDR1 is SGHDN and CDR2 is FVKESK. The CDR3 totals 15 residues. CDR3 DNA sequence: TGTGCCAGCAGCCGTGATGTACAGGCGACATCTAGTCTGACCTTC. It yields the protein CASSRDVQATSSLTF.

The chain couples TRBV11-3 to TRBJ2-5; no reliable D call. V was clipped by 1 base and J by 4 bases, with 10 bases between them. Germline V gene data show CDR1 as SGHNT and CDR2 as YENEEA. This CDR3 contains 14 residues. The CDR3 loop reads CASSLGASRETQYF. The CDR3 DNA is TGTGCCAGCAGCTTAGGAGCCTCTCGAGAGACCCAGTACTTC.

The chain has TRBV18 and TRBJ2-3, with D perhaps TRBD1 (6 bases). This CDR3 has 16 amino acids. The germline CDR1 and CDR2 sequences are KGHSH and LQKENI. The V end lost 4 bases, the J end lost 0 bases, and 14 bases lay between the germline ends. The CDR3 sequence is CASSLRQEISTDTQYF. CDR3 DNA: TGTGCCAGCTCACTGCGACAGGAAATTAGCACAGATACGCAGTATTTT.

This clone has a single count. The chain couples TRBV27 to TRBJ2-7; D is perhaps TRBD2 (7 bases). V lost 5 bases and J 5 bases, leaving 19 bases between the germline ends. Germline CDR1 and CDR2: MNHEY and SMNVEV (reference sequence). CDR3 length: 15 amino acids. The CDR3 nucleotides are TGTGCCAGCAGTAGGGGGAGGGGGGGCCCCAACGAGCAGTACTTC. This gives the protein CASSRGRGGPNEQYF.

This sequence joins TRBV2 and TRBJ2-3; possibly TRBD1 for D (5 bases). Trimming left V 3 bases short and J 3 bases short, with 13 bases between. Germline loops: CDR1 SNHLY, CDR2 FYNNEI. The CDR3 totals 15 residues. The CDR3 coding sequence is TGTGCCAGCAGTGACCAGGGTGAAGGGACAGATACGCAGTATTTT. Its protein product is CASSDQGEGTDTQYF. Full variable domain (rest looked up from reference TRBV2 and TRBJ2-3): EPEVTQTPSHQVTQMGQEVILRCVPISNHLYFYWYRQILGQKVEFLVSFYNNEISEKSEIFDDQFSVERPDGSNFTLKIRSTKLEDSAMYFCASSDQGEGTDTQYFGPGTRLTVL.

This chain connects TRBV18 to TRBJ2-3; D gene uncertain. CDR1 and CDR2 from the germline V gene are KGHSH and LQKENI. The CDR3 is 12 residues long. The V end was cut by 3 bases, the J end by 10 bases, with 11 bases between. The CDR3 region is CASSPEYVPQYF. DNA of the CDR3: TGTGCCAGCTCACCCGAGTATGTCCCGCAGTATTTT.

The chain links TRBV20-1 to TRBJ2-7, with 8 bases aligning to TRBD1. The CDR3 is 11 residues long. J lost 7 bases, V lost 3 bases, and 2 bases had no gene match. Germline CDR1 is DFQATT and CDR2 is SNEGSKA (reference sequence). CDR3: CSARGDREQYF. In DNA, the CDR3 is TGCAGTGCTAGGGGGGACAGGGAGCAGTACTTC.

The chain links TRBV28 to TRBJ1-5; 7 nucleotides match TRBD1. With V trimmed by 7 bases and J by 9 bases, 15 bases remained unmatched. CDR3 size: 15 residues. Germline V CDR1 and CDR2: MDHEN, SYDVKM. CDR3 nucleotide sequence: TGTGCCAGCACCCCCGGACAGGTCGAAATCACGCCCCAGCATTTT. This encodes CASTPGQVEITPQHF. Filled out from reference TRBV28 and TRBJ1-5, the complete variable domain reads DVKVTQSSRYLVKRTGEKVFLECVQDMDHENMFWYRQDPGLGLRLIYFSYDVKMKEKGDIPEGYSVSREKKERFSLILESASTNQTSMYLCASTPGQVEITPQHFGDGTRLSIL.

The chain joins TRBV6-2 or TRBV6-3 to TRBJ2-1, with D hard to call. In germline, CDR1 is MNHEY, CDR2 SVGEGT. This CDR3 contains 11 residues. Trimming left V 6 bases short and J 9 bases short, with 9 bases between. The CDR3 DNA reads TGTGCCAGCAGCCCACTCGGTGAGCAGTTCTTC. This gives the protein CASSPLGEQFF.